In its sample, the clone carrying this TCR beta chain was seen a few times. The data derive from a study of T cells in Graves' hyperthyroidism and ophthalmopathy. CDR3 length: 14 residues. Per germline, CDR1 SNHLY and CDR2 FYNNEI. Trimming at V came to 8 bases and at J to 5 bases, leaving 11 bases not matched to a gene. Amplified TCR beta CDR3 regions derived from RNA transcripts. TCR CDR3 regions were first amplified by RT-PCR with HTBI primers. TCRdb redid the calling of the multiplex PCR reads with MiXCR, one entry per CDR3 protein. The table includes hundreds of thousands of distinct CDR3 sequences, 40% to 55% detected once.

The receptor was derived from a woman aged 18-35 years with Graves' hyperthyroidism. Sequences were obtained from peripheral blood or thyroid tissue (not recorded which). V is TRBV2 and J is TRBJ1-1; 7 bases are a match to TRBD1. CDR3: CASAFSGGGTEAFF. CDR3 in DNA: TGTGCCAGCGCCTTCTCAGGGGGAGGTACTGAAGCTTTCTTT.